Below, 24 T cell receptor beta chains from the same sample are listed, as sequenced in a study of blood T cells in healthy people across ages. A J-beta primer mix and a sample-barcoded 5' primer were used in a second PCR of about 7 to 11 cycles. TCRdb passed the 5' RACE reads through MiXCR, listing each CDR3 protein once. Here the sample spans around 870,000 distinct CDR3 sequences, around 26% being singletons. Sequenced input: blood. These receptors came from a woman older than 75 in good health.

This clonotype has only a few counts. A much larger clone lies a single base off, so this may be a read error. V is TRBV7-2 and J is TRBJ2-5; no clear D gene. The CDR3 has 14 amino acids. The V gene lost 4 bases and the J gene lost 5 bases, with 14 bases spanning the gap. Per the germline V gene, CDR1 is SGHTA and CDR2 is FQGNSA. In nucleotides, the CDR3 is TGTGCCAGCAGCTGGCGGAAGCCCCCGGAGACCCAGTACTTC. It is translated as CASSWRKPPETQYF. Looking up the rest from reference TRBV7-2 and TRBJ2-5 gives the full variable domain: GAGVSQSPSNKVTEKGKDVELRCDPISGHTALYWYRQSLGQGLEFLIYFQGNSAPDKSGLPSDRFSAERTGGSVSTLTIQRTQQEDSAVYLCASSWRKPPETQYFGPGTRLLVL.

Many counts were recorded for this clonotype. This chain links TRBV20-1 with TRBJ2-1; 12 positions agree with TRBD2. Germline lookup yields CDR1 DFQATT and CDR2 SNEGSKA (reference sequence). The J segment lost 8 bases and the V segment lost 3 bases, leaving 8 bases of the junction unmatched. The CDR3 consists of 15 residues. This chain's CDR3 is CSASTGLAGKDEQFF. The CDR3, as DNA: TGCAGTGCTAGTACCGGACTAGCGGGGAAGGATGAGCAGTTCTTC.

This rearrangement joins TRBV20-1 to TRBJ1-4; D is undetermined. The length of the CDR3 is 15 residues. The germline CDR1 and CDR2 sequences are DFQATT and SNEGSKA (reference sequence). The V end was cut by 0 bases, the J end by 3 bases, with 11 bases between. The CDR3 region is CSARDEGKANEKLFF. The CDR3 DNA reads TGCAGTGCTAGAGATGAAGGGAAGGCTAATGAAAAACTGTTTTTT.

With regard to this clonotype: A read error may be the cause here, since a much bigger clone is one base away. The rearrangement links TRBV7-9 to TRBJ2-1, with D possibly matching TRBD1 (6 bases). Trimming took 8 bases from V and 10 from J, leaving 12 bases between them. Germline CDR1 and CDR2: SEHNR and FQNEAQ (reference sequence). This CDR3 is 11 amino acids long. The CDR3 sequence is CASAQGHEQFF. For the CDR3, the DNA is TGTGCCAGCGCACAGGGACACGAGCAGTTCTTC.

This chain joins TRBV20-1 and TRBJ1-2, with 12 positions matching TRBD1. V lost 6 bases and J lost 4; bases outside the gene matches: 21. Germline lookup yields CDR1 DFQATT and CDR2 SNEGSKA (reference sequence). This CDR3 is built from 19 residues. This CDR3 reads CSAGGGTGGAGKGLYGYTF. Here the CDR3 DNA reads TGCAGTGCCGGTGGCGGGACAGGGGGCGCAGGGAAGGGACTCTATGGCTACACCTTC.

J is TRBJ2-3 and V is TRBV4-3, with D maybe TRBD1 (5 bases). Trimming cost V 1 base and J 6 bases, with 17 bases left between them. From germline, CDR1 is LGHNA and CDR2 YSLEER. The CDR3 length is 16 residues. The CDR3 nucleotides read TGCGCCAGCAGCCAAGGCGGACAACTTTCGTGGGATACGCAGTATTTT. Its protein product is CASSQGGQLSWDTQYF.

This clonotype occurred many times. This may stem from a read error, because a much larger clone lies one nucleotide away. DNA for the CDR3: TGTGCCAGCAGTCCACAAGGGAGGGGCGATGAGCAGTACTTC. It specifies CASSPQGRGDEQYF. The rearrangement joins TRBV27 to TRBJ2-7; 7 nucleotides line up with TRBD2. After removal of 5 bases from V and 7 bases from J, the junction contained 11 bases not matched to a gene. Germline V CDR1 and CDR2: MNHEY, SMNVEV (reference sequence). This CDR3 spans 14 amino acids.

There are a few counts of this clonotype. CDR3 in amino acids: CATSDSTGDPNYGYTF. The CDR3 DNA reads TGTGCCACCAGTGATTCCACAGGGGATCCTAACTATGGCTACACCTTC. This chain joins TRBV24-1 and TRBJ1-2; 7 bases are a match to TRBD1. Trimming cost V 2 bases and J 0 bases; bases outside gene matches: 5. This CDR3 has 16 residues. The V gene's germline CDR1 is KGHDR and CDR2 SFDVKD.

V gene TRBV7-2 combines with J gene TRBJ1-4; D uncertain. This CDR3 is 14 amino acids long. CDR1 SGHTA and CDR2 FQGNSA come from the germline V gene. V shed 2 bases and J shed 8 bases, with 12 bases lying between them. DNA of the CDR3: TGTGCCAGCAGCTTAATGGGTAGCGAAGAAAAACTGTTTTTT. Its translation is CASSLMGSEEKLFF.

This chain connects TRBV7-2 to TRBJ1-1; perhaps TRBD1 as D (5 bases). The CDR3 is made up of 13 amino acids. Germline lookup yields CDR1 SGHTA and CDR2 FQGNSA. V dropped 5 bases and J dropped 8 bases, with 15 bases sitting between them. The CDR3 region has the DNA TGTGCCAGCAGCACTCACAGGTTCGGGGAAGCTTTCTTT. Translating it yields CASSTHRFGEAFF.

The chain links TRBV6-5 to TRBJ2-4; TRBD2 matches at 11 bases. The DNA end is more similar to TRBJ2-7, so the J call may be wrong. Germline V gene lookup returns CDR1 MNHEY and CDR2 SVGAGI. This CDR3 is built from 15 residues. The CDR3 loop is CASSQTSGSRNEQYF. CDR3 DNA: TGTGCCAGCAGCCAAACTAGCGGGAGTCGGAACGAGCAGTACTTC.

This clonotype was seen only a few times. The gene calls are TRBV5-6 and TRBJ1-6; maybe TRBD1 (5 bases). Between the trimmed V and J ends, which lost 4 bases and 7 bases, there was a span of 18 bases. The CDR3 contains 16 residues. Germline V gene data show CDR1 as SGHDT and CDR2 as YYEEEE. The chain's CDR3 is CASSREPGRGNSPLHF. The DNA of the CDR3 is TGTGCCAGCAGCCGCGAGCCGGGGCGAGGAAATTCACCCCTCCACTTT.

J is TRBJ1-1 and V is TRBV14; 11 bases agree with TRBD1. Germline V lookup: CDR1 SGHDN, CDR2 FVKESK. The trim removed 4 bases at V and 4 bases at J, leaving 8 bases unmatched. The CDR3 totals 16 residues. The CDR3 coding sequence is TGTGCCAGCAGCCCACATATGGGGACAGGGGGCACTGAAGCTTTCTTT. Protein sequence: CASSPHMGTGGTEAFF.

This clonotype was found many times. The chain links TRBV3-1 to TRBJ2-5; 7 bases match TRBD2. CDR3 size: 16 residues. The ends lost 5 bases at V and 5 bases at J; junction bases unmatched: 14. Germline V gene sequence: CDR1 LGHDT, CDR2 YNNKEL (reference sequence). CDR3 nucleotides: TGTGCCAGCAGCTCGATAAGCGGGGCCGAAAACGAGACCCAGTACTTC. Protein: CASSSISGAENETQYF.

This clonotype occurred many times. In DNA, the CDR3 is TGCAGTGCTAGCGTACCCGCGGATACGCAGTATTTT. Residues: CSASVPADTQYF. The J gene is TRBJ2-3, the V gene TRBV20-1; D is undetermined. The V and J ends lost 3 bases and 6 bases respectively, with 10 bases between them. CDR3 length equals 12 residues. Per germline, CDR1 DFQATT and CDR2 SNEGSKA (reference sequence).

This clonotype was counted only a few times. This may come from a read error, since a much larger clone is one base off. This chain connects TRBV15 to TRBJ2-5; no clear D gene. The CDR3 extends over 14 amino acids. Trimming took off 0 bases at V and 11 bases at J, with 16 bases between the two ends. Germline CDR1 reads LNHNV; CDR2 reads YYDKDF (reference sequence). CDR3 sequence (DNA): TGTGCCACCAGCAGAGATCCCCCTCCCAGTGAGCAGTACTTC. Translated: CATSRDPPPSEQYF.

As to this clonotype: A much larger clone is a single base away; this may be a read error. J is TRBJ1-2 and V is TRBV7-9, with D possibly matching TRBD1 (5 bases). The CDR3 spans 15 residues. Per germline, CDR1 SEHNR and CDR2 FQNEAQ (reference sequence). CDR3 bases: TGTGCCAGCAGCCGGGGACGGCCACCCGGGGAGGGCTGCACCTTC. Residues: CASSRGRPPGEGCTF. The full variable domain, its missing parts supplied by reference TRBV7-9 and TRBJ1-2, is DTGVSQNPRHKITKRGQNVTFRCDPISEHNRLYWYRQTLGQGPEFLTYFQNEAQLEKSRLLSDRFSAERPKGSFSTLEIQRTEQGDSAMYLCASSRGRPPGEGCTFGSGTRLTVV.

This clonotype has a count of ten or more. This sequence joins TRBV11-2 and TRBJ1-2; D is perhaps TRBD1 (5 bases). The germline V gene encodes CDR1 SGHAT and CDR2 FQNNGV. CDR3 length equals 13 residues. V was clipped by 3 bases and J by 1 base, with 6 bases between them. CDR3 bases: TGTGCCAGCAGCTTGACAGATAACTATGGCTACACCTTC. Protein: CASSLTDNYGYTF.

This clonotype came up many times. The V and J genes are TRBV20-1 and TRBJ1-6; possible D gene TRBD1, 5 bases. Trimming removed 0 bases at V and 7 bases at J, with 10 bases between. Germline V lookup: CDR1 DFQATT, CDR2 SNEGSKA (reference sequence). The CDR3 consists of 14 residues. The CDR3 loop is CSARDRVLNSPLHF. In DNA form, the CDR3 reads TGCAGTGCTAGAGACAGGGTTTTAAATTCACCCCTCCACTTT.

The sample holds many counts of this clonotype. The chain couples TRBV10-2 to TRBJ2-1; TRBD2 matches 13 bases. Germline-derived CDR1 and CDR2 are WSHSY and SAAADI. The CDR3 is made up of 16 amino acids. V shed 8 bases, J shed 6 bases, and the junction held 10 bases outside the gene matches. CDR3 DNA sequence: TGCGCCAGCTTCCCCCAGACTAGCGGGGGGACCAATGAGCAGTTCTTC. Protein: CASFPQTSGGTNEQFF.

This clonotype was recorded many times. The J gene is TRBJ2-7, the V gene TRBV7-2; tentatively, D is TRBD1 (8 bases). CDR1 is SGHTA and CDR2 is FQGNSA in the germline V gene. The CDR3 is made up of 15 amino acids. V was shortened by 2 bases and J by 4 bases, with 15 bases between the two germline ends. The CDR3 DNA is TGTGCCAGCAGCTTATTTGGACAGGGAGGGTACGAGCAGTACTTC. Its translation is CASSLFGQGGYEQYF.

In the case of this clonotype: Just one base apart from a much larger clone, this may be a read error. The rearrangement joins TRBV5-5 to TRBJ2-6; 7 bases fit TRBD2. The CDR3 has 18 amino acids. Per germline, CDR1 SGHKS and CDR2 YYEKEE (reference sequence). CDR3 bases: TGTGTCAGCAGCTTGGGGTGGGGGACTACCTCTGGGGCCAACGTCCTGACTTTC. Residues: CVSSLGWGTTSGANVLTF.

The chain has TRBV7-9 and TRBJ2-1, with 7 positions matching TRBD2. Trimming took 6 bases from V and 8 from J; bases not matched to a gene: 4. Germline V gene lookup returns CDR1 SEHNR and CDR2 FQNEAQ (reference sequence). This CDR3 region has 12 residues. The CDR3 sequence: CASSGGEDEQFF. The CDR3 DNA reads TGTGCCAGCAGTGGGGGGGAGGATGAGCAGTTCTTC.

In its sample, this clonotype was seen many times. The rearrangement links TRBV6-1 to TRBJ2-4, with TRBD1 matching over 8 bases. Germline trimming cut 8 bases from V and 0 bases from J; bases unmatched to any gene: 6. Germline CDR1 reads MNHNS; CDR2 reads SASEGT. The CDR3 consists of 15 residues. CDR3 coding DNA: TGTGCCAGCGGGGGGACAGGAGTAGCCAAAAACATTCAGTACTTC. Protein: CASGGTGVAKNIQYF.